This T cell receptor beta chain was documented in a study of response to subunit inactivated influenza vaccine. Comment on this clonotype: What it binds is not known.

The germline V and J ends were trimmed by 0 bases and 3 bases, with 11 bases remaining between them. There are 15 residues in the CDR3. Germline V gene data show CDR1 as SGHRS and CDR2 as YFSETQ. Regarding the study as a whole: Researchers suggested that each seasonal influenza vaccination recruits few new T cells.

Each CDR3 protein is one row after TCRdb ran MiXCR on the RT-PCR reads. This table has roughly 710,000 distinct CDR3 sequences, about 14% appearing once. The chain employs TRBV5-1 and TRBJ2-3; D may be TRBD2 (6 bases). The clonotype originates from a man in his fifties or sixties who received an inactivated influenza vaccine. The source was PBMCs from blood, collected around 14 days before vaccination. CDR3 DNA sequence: TGCGCCAGCAGCTTGGCAGGAGGGTGGACAGATACGCAGTATTTT. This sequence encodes CASSLAGGWTDTQYF. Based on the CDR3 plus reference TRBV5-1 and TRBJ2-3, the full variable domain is KAGVTQTPRYLIKTRGQQVTLSCSPISGHRSVSWYQQTPGQGLQFLFEYFSETQRNKGNFPGRFSGRQFSNSRSEMNVSTLELGDSALYLCASSLAGGWTDTQYFGPGTRLTVL.